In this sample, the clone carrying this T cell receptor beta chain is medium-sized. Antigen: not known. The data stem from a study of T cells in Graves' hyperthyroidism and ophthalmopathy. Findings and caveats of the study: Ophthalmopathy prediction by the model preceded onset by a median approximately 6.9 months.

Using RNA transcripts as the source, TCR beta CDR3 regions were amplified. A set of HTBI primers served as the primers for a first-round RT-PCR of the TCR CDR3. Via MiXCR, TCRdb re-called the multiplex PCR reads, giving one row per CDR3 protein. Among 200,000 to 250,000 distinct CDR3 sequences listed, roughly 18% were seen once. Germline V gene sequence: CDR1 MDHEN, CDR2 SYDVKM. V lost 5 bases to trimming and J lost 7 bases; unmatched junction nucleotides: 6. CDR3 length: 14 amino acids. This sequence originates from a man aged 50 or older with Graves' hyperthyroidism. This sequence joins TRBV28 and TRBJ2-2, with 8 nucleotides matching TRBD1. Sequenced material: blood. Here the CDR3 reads CASSPDREVGELFF. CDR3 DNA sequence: TGTGCCAGCAGTCCGGACAGGGAAGTCGGGGAGCTGTTTTTT.